The 28 T cell receptor beta chains below were found in one sample sequenced in a study of blood T cells in healthy people across ages. A second PCR of 7 to 11 cycles used a sample-barcoded 5' primer and a J-beta primer mix. TCRdb re-called the 5' RACE reads with MiXCR, one entry per CDR3 protein. The sample yields around 2 million distinct CDR3 sequences, about 39% seen once. Sequencing was done on a sample of blood. The receptor set was obtained from a human donor in good health.

This clonotype turned up a few times. The chain combines TRBV6-5 with TRBJ2-1; D is possibly TRBD2 (7 bases). Germline-derived CDR1 and CDR2 are MNHEY and SVGAGI. The CDR3 extends over 15 amino acids. The germline V and J ends were trimmed by 0 bases and 9 bases, with 15 bases remaining between them. CDR3 region: CASSYSLGGQSEQFF. In DNA, the CDR3 is TGTGCCAGCAGTTACTCCTTGGGGGGGCAGAGTGAGCAGTTCTTC.

The V gene is TRBV12-3 or TRBV12-4, the J gene TRBJ2-3; D is undetermined. V was shortened by 3 bases and J by 14 bases, with 12 bases between the two germline ends. The CDR3 is 11 amino acids. Here the CDR3 DNA reads TGTGCCAGCAGTTTCGGCTTGGGTCGGTATTTT. This sequence encodes CASSFGLGRYF.

This clonotype was observed at least ten times. The chain is built from TRBV10-3 and TRBJ2-1, with D possibly being TRBD2 (5 bases). The CDR3 is 13 residues long. Trimming shortened V by 6 bases and J by 5 bases, and 11 bases separated the two germline ends. From germline, CDR1 is ENHRY and CDR2 SYGVKD. CDR3 amino acids: CAISWTEDNEQFF. CDR3 DNA sequence: TGTGCCATCAGCTGGACTGAAGACAATGAGCAGTTCTTC.

This clonotype showed up just a few times. The junction does not match germline at one end; this may be a read error. The chain links TRBV7-2 to TRBJ2-1; 8 bases align to TRBD1. This CDR3 comprises 16 residues. Germline V lookup: CDR1 SGHTA, CDR2 FQGNSA. The CDR3 is CAGSFRQGPTYNEQFF. The CDR3 DNA reads as TGTGCCGGCAGCTTTAGACAGGGGCCAACCTACAATGAGCAGTTCTTC.

The chain carries TRBV6-1 and TRBJ1-1; D is perhaps TRBD1 (5 bases). The V gene's germline CDR1 is MNHNS and CDR2 SASEGT. The length of the CDR3 is 15 residues. V was pared by 5 bases and J by 1 base, with 14 bases between. The CDR3 bases are TGTGCCAGCAGTAAATGGCTGGGGGAGAACACTGAAGCTTTCTTT. It encodes CASSKWLGENTEAFF.

This clonotype was seen only a few times. The J gene is TRBJ2-1, the V gene TRBV5-1; the match to TRBD2 covers 10 bases. Looked up from germline, CDR1 is SGHRS and CDR2 is YFSETQ. The CDR3 totals 15 residues. J gave up 7 bases and V 0 bases, and 4 bases lay outside the gene matches. The CDR3 spells CASSLGISGGNEQFF. Here the CDR3 DNA reads TGCGCCAGCAGCTTGGGGATTAGCGGGGGGAATGAGCAGTTCTTC.

The chain recombines TRBV5-1 with TRBJ1-2, with a tentative D call TRBD1 (5 bases). CDR3 length: 14 amino acids. Trimming removed 3 bases from V and 5 bases from J, with 14 bases in between. The germline V gene encodes CDR1 SGHRS and CDR2 YFSETQ. Here the CDR3 DNA reads TGCGCCAGCAGCTGGCGGAGCAGGGATTATGGCTACACCTTC. Amino acids: CASSWRSRDYGYTF.

The V gene is TRBV20-1, the J gene TRBJ2-1; TRBD2 aligns across 13 bases. Trimming at V came to 4 bases and at J to 13 bases, leaving 7 bases not matched to a gene. The CDR3 is 13 amino acids. The germline V gene encodes CDR1 DFQATT and CDR2 SNEGSKA (reference sequence). CDR3 coding DNA: TGCAGTGCTACTGGACTAGCGGGAGAGACCCAGTTCTTC. As protein: CSATGLAGETQFF.

This clonotype was picked up a small number of times. The rearrangement uses TRBV11-2 and TRBJ2-1; 7 bases map to TRBD2. Germline V gives CDR1 SGHAT, CDR2 FQNNGV. This CDR3 spans 16 amino acids. J lost 7 bases, V lost 1 base, and 10 bases had no gene match. The CDR3 reads CASSLGAGEGRNEQFF. The CDR3 nucleotides read TGTGCCAGCAGCTTAGGGGCGGGGGAAGGGAGAAATGAGCAGTTCTTC.

With regard to this clonotype: An end of the junction differs from the germline gene, which may be a read error. This chain's CDR3 is CANSLQSSDTQYF. The CDR3 DNA sequence: TGTGCCAACAGCTTACAGTCGTCAGATACGCAGTATTTT. The chain uses TRBV7-2 and TRBJ2-3; D gene unclear. The germline gives CDR1 SGHTA, CDR2 FQGNSA. This CDR3 contains 13 residues.

V and J are TRBV18 and TRBJ1-5; TRBD1 matches at 8 bases. With 2 bases clipped from V and 7 bases from J, the junction kept 7 bases outside the gene matches. Germline CDR1 is KGHSH and CDR2 is LQKENI. This CDR3 has 15 amino acids. The CDR3 region has the DNA TGTGCCAGCTCACCAGGTTCAGGGGGCGGCCAGCCCCAGCATTTT. As protein: CASSPGSGGGQPQHF.

This clonotype was detected a few times. V gene TRBV9 combines with J gene TRBJ2-5; the D gene is possibly TRBD1 (5 bases). Trimming pared 0 bases from V and 5 bases from J, leaving 8 bases between. CDR3 length: 13 amino acids. CDR1 is SGDLS, CDR2 YYNGEE, per germline. The CDR3 loop reads CASSVGAGETQYF. CDR3 in DNA: TGTGCCAGCAGCGTAGGAGCAGGGGAGACCCAGTACTTC.

Here the CDR3 reads CSARGVLLRVNSQGYTF. The CDR3 bases are TGCAGTGCTAGAGGGGTCTTGCTTCGTGTGAATTCCCAAGGCTACACCTTC. This sequence joins TRBV20-1 and TRBJ1-2; D call uncertain. This CDR3 is built from 17 residues. The germline gives CDR1 DFQATT, CDR2 SNEGSKA (reference sequence). Between the trimmed V and J ends, which lost 1 base and 8 bases, there was a span of 26 bases.

Worth noting for this clonotype: A much larger clone sits a single nucleotide away, making a read error possible. The chain is built from TRBV3-1 and TRBJ2-1; the D gene is possibly TRBD2 (5 bases). The CDR3 is 14 amino acids. Trimming took 0 bases from V and 4 from J, leaving 7 bases between them. CDR1 and CDR2 (germline): LGHDT, YNNKEL (reference sequence). As DNA, the CDR3 is TGTGCCAGCAGCCAAGATTCGGGGTACAATGAGCAGTTCTTC. Translating gives CASSQDSGYNEQFF.

This clonotype was found many times. The DNA of the CDR3 is TGCAGCGTTGAAGGAGGACAGACTTATGGCTACACCTTC. Protein product: CSVEGGQTYGYTF. The chain joins TRBV29-1 to TRBJ1-2; possibly TRBD1 for D (6 bases). The CDR3 has 13 residues. Germline V gives CDR1 SQVTM, CDR2 ANQGSEA. Trimming cost V 1 base and J 5 bases, with 11 bases left between them.

The chain is built from TRBV7-7 and TRBJ2-5, with D uncertain. Germline CDR1 SSHAT, CDR2 FNYEAQ (reference sequence). The CDR3 totals 13 residues. Trimming removed 5 bases at V and 2 bases at J, with 9 bases between. CDR3 DNA sequence: TGTGCCAGCAGCCGTATCAATCAAGAGACCCAGTACTTC. This sequence encodes CASSRINQETQYF.

This clonotype was recorded many times. The chain joins TRBV6-2 or TRBV6-3 to TRBJ1-1; no clear D. V lost 6 bases and J 7 bases, leaving 9 bases between the germline ends. The CDR3 runs to 11 residues. The V gene's germline CDR1 is MNHEY and CDR2 SVGEGT. Here the CDR3 reads CASSLHLEAFF. In DNA form, the CDR3 reads TGTGCCAGCAGCCTACATCTTGAAGCTTTCTTT.

This clonotype was counted only a few times. The J gene is TRBJ2-3, the V gene TRBV7-3, with D hard to call. Germline V gene lookup returns CDR1 SGHTA and CDR2 FQGTGA. Trimming removed 0 bases from V and 5 bases from J, with 9 bases in between. The CDR3 totals 14 residues. In nucleotides, the CDR3 is TGTGCCAGCAGCTTAACATACCCGGGAGATACGCAGTATTTT. This codes for CASSLTYPGDTQYF.

The CDR3 coding sequence is TGCAGTGCTAGAGATGTACGAGACAATGAGCAGTTCTTC. It codes for CSARDVRDNEQFF. This chain connects TRBV20-1 to TRBJ2-1; D is unresolved. This CDR3 region has 13 residues. Germline CDR1 reads DFQATT; CDR2 reads SNEGSKA (reference sequence). The V end was cut by 0 bases, the J end by 5 bases, with 8 bases between.

The chain is built from TRBV28 and TRBJ2-7, with TRBD2 as a possible D gene (6 bases). The CDR3 length is 15 residues. The germline V gene encodes CDR1 MDHEN and CDR2 SYDVKM. Trimming cost V 10 bases and J 5 bases, with 24 bases left between them. CDR3 region: CATTSFGGLKDEQYF. As DNA, the CDR3 is TGTGCCACCACGTCCTTCGGAGGGCTTAAGGACGAGCAGTACTTC.

This rearrangement joins TRBV21-1 to TRBJ1-2. TRBV21-1 is a recognized pseudogene. This CDR3 has 15 amino acids. The CDR3 DNA reads as TGTGCCAGCAGCAAATCCAAGACGGAGCGGGCTGGCTACACCTTC. This gives the protein CASSKSKTERAGYTF.

Comment on this clonotype: Being one base from a much bigger clone, this may be a read error. The chain recombines TRBV29-1 with TRBJ2-4; maybe TRBD2 (6 bases). Germline-derived CDR1 and CDR2 are SQVTM and ANQGSEA. The CDR3 extends over 13 amino acids. CDR3 coding DNA: TGCCTTTCCCCGGGGGAGAAAAACAATGAGCAGTACTTC. Translation gives CLSPGEKNNEQYF.

This rearrangement joins TRBV20-1 to TRBJ2-5; 8 bases match TRBD2. The CDR3 contains 14 residues. V shed 5 bases and J 3 bases; nucleotides not matched to a gene: 8. The V gene's germline CDR1 is DFQATT and CDR2 SNEGSKA (reference sequence). DNA for the CDR3: TGCAGTGCTCCTGAAGCGGGGGTAAAAGAGACCCAGTACTTC. Its translation: CSAPEAGVKETQYF.

To note about this clonotype: This could be a read error, since a much larger clone is one nucleotide away. For the CDR3, the DNA is TGTGCCAGCAGTTACCCCGGAGAAACCCAGTTCTTC. Amino acids: CASSYPGETQFF. This chain uses TRBV6-2 or TRBV6-3 with TRBJ2-1, with unresolved D. The V end was cut by 2 bases, the J end by 13 bases, with 12 bases between. The germline gives CDR1 MNHEY, CDR2 SVGEGT. The CDR3 totals 12 residues.

Comments on this clonotype: The junction and the germline gene differ at one end; a read error may be behind it. The CDR3, as DNA: TGCAGCGTTAAAGATCTGTCTAGCGGGGAGCAGTTCTTC. The encoded protein is CSVKDLSSGEQFF. The chain employs TRBV29-1 and TRBJ2-1, with TRBD2 matching 8 bases. Germline values: CDR1 SQVTM, CDR2 ANQGSEA. There are 13 residues in the CDR3.

This chain joins TRBV5-5 and TRBJ2-7; D is unresolved. With 3 bases removed from V and 3 bases from J, the gap between germline ends came to 13 bases. Germline assignment: CDR1 SGHKS and CDR2 YYEKEE (reference sequence). There are 14 residues in the CDR3. DNA of the CDR3: TGTGCCAGCAGCTATAGTAGGCGAAACTACGAGCAGTACTTC. It codes for CASSYSRRNYEQYF. Drawing the rest from reference TRBV5-5 and TRBJ2-7, the complete variable domain is DAGVTQSPTHLIKTRGQQVTLRCSPISGHKSVSWYQQVLGQGPQFIFQYYEKEERGRGNFPDRFSARQFPNYSSELNVNALLLGDSALYLCASSYSRRNYEQYFGPGTRLTVT.

This clonotype has more than one count but fewer than ten. The rearrangement links TRBV2 to TRBJ1-1, with 10 bases matching TRBD1. Germline V CDR1 and CDR2: SNHLY, FYNNEI. V lost 5 bases, J lost 6 bases, and 9 bases stayed unmatched. This CDR3 region has 15 residues. The CDR3 DNA follows: TGTGCCAGCAGTCGCGAGACAGGGGGCGCGGCTGAAGCTTTCTTT. This sequence encodes CASSRETGGAAEAFF.

The CDR3 is CASRPRGQGNTEAFF. The DNA of the CDR3 is TGTGCCAGCAGACCTCGCGGACAGGGTAACACTGAAGCTTTCTTT. The chain has TRBV28 and TRBJ1-1; 8 bases map to TRBD1. This CDR3 region has 15 residues. The V gene's germline CDR1 is MDHEN and CDR2 SYDVKM. V was pared by 6 bases and J by 2 bases, with 8 bases of the junction left unmatched.